Below are 9 T cell receptor beta chains sequenced from a single sample in a study of T cells in Graves' hyperthyroidism and ophthalmopathy. The source material, RNA transcripts, was used to amplify TCR beta CDR3 regions. Initially, a first-round RT-PCR of the TCR CDR3 employed the HTBI primer set. TCRdb analysed the multiplex PCR reads with MiXCR anew, one entry per CDR3 protein. The sample consists of fewer than 500,000 distinct CDR3 sequences, roughly 15% of them appearing once. The sample was blood. Source of these receptors: a man younger than 35 with Graves' ophthalmopathy.

This clonotype was found many times. The chain carries TRBV28 and TRBJ2-1; 15 nucleotides line up with TRBD2. The CDR3 length is 15 residues. From germline, CDR1 is MDHEN and CDR2 SYDVKM. V dropped 6 bases and J dropped 7; count of bases not matched to a gene: 4. In nucleotides, the CDR3 is TGTGCCAGCAGGCTTGGGACTAGCGGGAGGAATGAGCAGTTCTTC. Encoded protein: CASRLGTSGRNEQFF.

At least ten counts were recorded for this clonotype. The CDR3: CASSLAGHREQFF. CDR3 sequence (DNA): TGTGCCAGCAGCTTAGCGGGACACCGTGAGCAGTTCTTC. This rearrangement joins TRBV7-2 to TRBJ2-1; the D gene is possibly TRBD1 (6 bases). Germline lookup yields CDR1 SGHTA and CDR2 FQGNSA. The CDR3 contains 13 residues. V gave up 0 bases and J gave up 9 bases, with 9 bases separating them.

The CDR3 DNA follows: TGTGCCAGCAGCATCGACAGGGGTTTGGAGCAGTACTTC. It codes for CASSIDRGLEQYF. The rearrangement uses TRBV6-1 and TRBJ2-7; 8 bases are a match to TRBD1. Per the germline V gene, CDR1 is MNHNS and CDR2 is SASEGT. There are 13 residues in the CDR3. V shed 6 bases and J 7 bases; nucleotides not matched to a gene: 8.

The chain joins TRBV12-3 or TRBV12-4 to TRBJ1-1, with 7 bases identical to TRBD1. J was trimmed by 11 bases and V by 6 bases; bases with no gene match: 9. The CDR3 is made up of 12 amino acids. The CDR3 loop is CASRRTGPGAFF. The DNA of the CDR3 is TGTGCCAGCAGACGGACAGGACCTGGCGCTTTCTTT.

This clonotype showed up just a few times. V is TRBV19 and J is TRBJ1-1; 7 bases are shared with TRBD1. This CDR3 has 14 amino acids. Unmatched junction bases numbered 7, after V lost 3 bases and J lost 6 bases. Germline CDR1 reads LNHDA; CDR2 reads SQIVND (reference sequence). The CDR3 reads CASSIGGQQSEAFF. The CDR3 DNA follows: TGTGCCAGTAGTATCGGGGGACAGCAATCTGAAGCTTTCTTT.

This clonotype was recorded at least ten times. The CDR3 sequence is CASSFLWAVTDTQYF. The CDR3 coding sequence is TGCGCCAGCAGCTTCTTGTGGGCCGTCACAGATACGCAGTATTTT. The V call is TRBV5-1, the J call TRBJ2-3; D is ambiguous. The germline V gene has CDR1 SGHRS and CDR2 YFSETQ. V lost 2 bases and J lost 2, with 12 bases in between. The CDR3 loop spans 15 amino acids. The variable domain in full, completed from reference TRBV5-1 and TRBJ2-3, reads KAGVTQTPRYLIKTRGQQVTLSCSPISGHRSVSWYQQTPGQGLQFLFEYFSETQRNKGNFPGRFSGRQFSNSRSEMNVSTLELGDSALYLCASSFLWAVTDTQYFGPGTRLTVL.

This clonotype was seen at least ten times. The chain combines TRBV7-3 with TRBJ2-7, with 9 bases that match TRBD2. CDR1 SGHTA and CDR2 FQGTGA come from the germline V gene. The ends lost 6 bases at V and 4 bases at J; junction bases unmatched: 4. This CDR3 contains 13 residues. This CDR3 is CASRESGRYEQYF. The CDR3 DNA is TGTGCCAGCAGGGAGAGCGGGAGGTACGAGCAGTACTTC.

The J gene is TRBJ2-7, the V gene TRBV5-1, with TRBD2 matching 15 bases. Trimming removed 0 bases from V and 5 bases from J; junction bases left unmatched: 9. The CDR3 sequence is 18 residues long. Germline V gene sequence: CDR1 SGHRS, CDR2 YFSETQ. CDR3 coding DNA: TGCGCCAGCAGCTTGGTTGGACTAGCGGGAGGGGTACCGGACGAGCAGTACTTC. It is translated as CASSLVGLAGGVPDEQYF.

A few counts support this clonotype. This chain uses TRBV4-1 with TRBJ1-5; TRBD1 matches at 8 bases. The V gene end was trimmed by 0 bases and the J gene end by 4 bases; junction bases not matched to a gene: 5. The length of the CDR3 is 16 residues. Germline V gives CDR1 MGHRA, CDR2 YSYEKL. The chain's CDR3 is CASSQEGQGANQPQHF. CDR3 bases: TGCGCCAGCAGCCAAGAGGGGCAGGGGGCTAATCAGCCCCAGCATTTT.